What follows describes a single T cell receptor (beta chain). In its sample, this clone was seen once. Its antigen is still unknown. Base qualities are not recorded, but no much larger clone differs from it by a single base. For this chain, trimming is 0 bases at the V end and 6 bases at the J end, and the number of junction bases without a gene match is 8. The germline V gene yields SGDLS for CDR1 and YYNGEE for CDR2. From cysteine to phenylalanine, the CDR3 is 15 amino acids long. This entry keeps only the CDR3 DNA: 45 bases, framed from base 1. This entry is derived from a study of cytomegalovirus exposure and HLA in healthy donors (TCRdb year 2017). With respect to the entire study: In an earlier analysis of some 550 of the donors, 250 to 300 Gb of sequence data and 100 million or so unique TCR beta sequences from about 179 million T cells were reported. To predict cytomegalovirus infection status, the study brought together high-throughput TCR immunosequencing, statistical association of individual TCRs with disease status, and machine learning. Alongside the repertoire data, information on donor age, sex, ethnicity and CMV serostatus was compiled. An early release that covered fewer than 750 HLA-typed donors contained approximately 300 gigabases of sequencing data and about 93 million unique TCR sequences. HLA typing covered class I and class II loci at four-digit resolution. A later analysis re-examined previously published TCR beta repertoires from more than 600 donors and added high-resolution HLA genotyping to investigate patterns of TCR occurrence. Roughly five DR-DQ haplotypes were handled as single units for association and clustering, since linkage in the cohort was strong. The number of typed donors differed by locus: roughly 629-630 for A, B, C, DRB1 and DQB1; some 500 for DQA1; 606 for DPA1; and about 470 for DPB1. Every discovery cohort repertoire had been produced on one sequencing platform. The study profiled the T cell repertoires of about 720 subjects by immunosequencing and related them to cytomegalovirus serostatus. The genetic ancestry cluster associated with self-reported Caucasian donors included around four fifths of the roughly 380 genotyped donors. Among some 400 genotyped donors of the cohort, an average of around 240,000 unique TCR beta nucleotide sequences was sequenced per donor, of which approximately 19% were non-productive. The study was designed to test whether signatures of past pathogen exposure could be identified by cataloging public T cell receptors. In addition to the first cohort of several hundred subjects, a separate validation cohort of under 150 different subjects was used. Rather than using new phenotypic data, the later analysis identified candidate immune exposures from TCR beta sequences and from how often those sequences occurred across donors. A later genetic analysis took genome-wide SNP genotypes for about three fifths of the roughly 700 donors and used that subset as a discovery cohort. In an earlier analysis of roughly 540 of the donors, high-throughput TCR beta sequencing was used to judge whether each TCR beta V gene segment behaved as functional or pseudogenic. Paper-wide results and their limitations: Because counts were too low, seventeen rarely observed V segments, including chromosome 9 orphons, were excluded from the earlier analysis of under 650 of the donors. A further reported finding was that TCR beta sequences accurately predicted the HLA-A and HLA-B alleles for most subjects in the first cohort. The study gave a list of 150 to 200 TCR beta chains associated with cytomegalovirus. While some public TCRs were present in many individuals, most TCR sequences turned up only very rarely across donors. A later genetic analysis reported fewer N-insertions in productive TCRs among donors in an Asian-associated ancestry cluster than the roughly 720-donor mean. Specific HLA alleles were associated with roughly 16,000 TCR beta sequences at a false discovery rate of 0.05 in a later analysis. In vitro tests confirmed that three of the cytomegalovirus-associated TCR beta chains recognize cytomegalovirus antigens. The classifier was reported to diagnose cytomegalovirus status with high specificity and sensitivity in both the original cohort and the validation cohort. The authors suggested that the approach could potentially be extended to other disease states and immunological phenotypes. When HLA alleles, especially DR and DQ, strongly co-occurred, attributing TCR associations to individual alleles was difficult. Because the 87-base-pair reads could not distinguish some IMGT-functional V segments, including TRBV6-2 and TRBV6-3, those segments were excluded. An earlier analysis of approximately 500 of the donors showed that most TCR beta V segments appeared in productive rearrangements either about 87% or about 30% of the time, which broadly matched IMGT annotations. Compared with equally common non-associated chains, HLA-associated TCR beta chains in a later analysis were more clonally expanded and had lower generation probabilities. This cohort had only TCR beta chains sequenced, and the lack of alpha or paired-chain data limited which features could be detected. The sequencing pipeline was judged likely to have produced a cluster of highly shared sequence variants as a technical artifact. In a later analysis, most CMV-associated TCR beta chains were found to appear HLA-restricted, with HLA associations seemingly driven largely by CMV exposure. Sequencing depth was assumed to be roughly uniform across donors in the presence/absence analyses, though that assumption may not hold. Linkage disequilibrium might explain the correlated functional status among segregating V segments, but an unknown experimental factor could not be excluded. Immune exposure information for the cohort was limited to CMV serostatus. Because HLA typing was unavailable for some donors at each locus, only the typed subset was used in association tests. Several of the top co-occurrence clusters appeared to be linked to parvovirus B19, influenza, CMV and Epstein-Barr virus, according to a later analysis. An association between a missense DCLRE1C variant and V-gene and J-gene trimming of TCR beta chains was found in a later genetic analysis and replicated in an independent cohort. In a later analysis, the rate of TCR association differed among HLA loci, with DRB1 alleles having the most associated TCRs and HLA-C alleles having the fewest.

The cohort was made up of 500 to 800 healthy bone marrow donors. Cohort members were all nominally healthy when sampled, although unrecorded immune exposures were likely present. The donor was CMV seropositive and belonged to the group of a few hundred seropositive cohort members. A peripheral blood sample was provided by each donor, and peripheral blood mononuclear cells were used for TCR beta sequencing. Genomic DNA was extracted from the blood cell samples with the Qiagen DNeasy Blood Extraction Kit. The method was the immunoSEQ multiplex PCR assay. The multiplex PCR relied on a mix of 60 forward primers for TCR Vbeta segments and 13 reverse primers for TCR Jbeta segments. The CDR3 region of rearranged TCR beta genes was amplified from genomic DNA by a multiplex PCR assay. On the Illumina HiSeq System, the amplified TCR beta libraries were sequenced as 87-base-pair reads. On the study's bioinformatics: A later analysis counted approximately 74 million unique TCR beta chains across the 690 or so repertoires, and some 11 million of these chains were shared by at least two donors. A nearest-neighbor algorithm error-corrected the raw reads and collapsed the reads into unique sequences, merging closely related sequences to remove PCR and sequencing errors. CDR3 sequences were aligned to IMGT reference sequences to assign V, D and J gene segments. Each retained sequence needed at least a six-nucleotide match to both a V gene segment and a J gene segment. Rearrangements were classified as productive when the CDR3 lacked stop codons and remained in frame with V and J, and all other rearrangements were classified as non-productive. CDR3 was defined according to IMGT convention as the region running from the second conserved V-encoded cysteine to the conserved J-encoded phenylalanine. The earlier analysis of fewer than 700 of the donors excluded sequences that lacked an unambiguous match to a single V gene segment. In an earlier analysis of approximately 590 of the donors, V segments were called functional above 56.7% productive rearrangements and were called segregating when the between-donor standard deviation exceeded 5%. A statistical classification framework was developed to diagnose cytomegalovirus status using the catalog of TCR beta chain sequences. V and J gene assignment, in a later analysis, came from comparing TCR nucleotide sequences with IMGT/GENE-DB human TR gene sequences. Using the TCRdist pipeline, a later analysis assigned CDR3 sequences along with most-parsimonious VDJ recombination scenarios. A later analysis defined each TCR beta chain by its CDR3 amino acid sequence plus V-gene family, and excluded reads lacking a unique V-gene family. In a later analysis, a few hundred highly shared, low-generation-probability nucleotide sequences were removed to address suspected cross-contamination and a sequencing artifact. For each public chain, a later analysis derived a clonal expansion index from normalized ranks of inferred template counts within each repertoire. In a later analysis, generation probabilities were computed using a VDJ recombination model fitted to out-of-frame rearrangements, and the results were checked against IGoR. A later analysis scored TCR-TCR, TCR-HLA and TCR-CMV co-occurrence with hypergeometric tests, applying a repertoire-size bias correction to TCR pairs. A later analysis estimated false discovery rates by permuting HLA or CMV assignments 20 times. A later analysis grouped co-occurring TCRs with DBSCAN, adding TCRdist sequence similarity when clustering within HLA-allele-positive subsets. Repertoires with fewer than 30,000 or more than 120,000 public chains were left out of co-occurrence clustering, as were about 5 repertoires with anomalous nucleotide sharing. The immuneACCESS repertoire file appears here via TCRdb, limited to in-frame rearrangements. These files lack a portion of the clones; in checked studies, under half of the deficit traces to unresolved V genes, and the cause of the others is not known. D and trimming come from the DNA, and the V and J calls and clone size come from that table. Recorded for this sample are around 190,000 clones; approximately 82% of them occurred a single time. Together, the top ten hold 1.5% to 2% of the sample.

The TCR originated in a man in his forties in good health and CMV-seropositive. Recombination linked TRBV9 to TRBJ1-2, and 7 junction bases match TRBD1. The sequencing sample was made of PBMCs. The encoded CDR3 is CASSVAGTEGDGYTF. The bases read TGTGCCAGCAGCGTAGCGGGGACAGAAGGGGATGGCTACACCTTC.